This TCR beta chain was recovered during a study of T cell changes during pregnancy in multiple sclerosis. The ends were cut back, 5 bases at V and 2 bases at J, with 10 bases in the middle. Germline V gene sequence: CDR1 SGHTA, CDR2 FQGNSA. The CDR3 runs 14 residues. Sequencing was performed with immunoSEQ multiplex PCR; in TCRdb, only in-frame clones are kept and a portion is missing. The sample lists roughly 41,000 clones, around 94% seen once, with about 1.7% in the top ten. This receptor was obtained from a female donor with multiple sclerosis, enrolled in a pregnancy study. Sequenced material: peripheral blood, taken in the third trimester of pregnancy. This rearrangement joins TRBV7-2 to TRBJ2-1; D is undetermined. The CDR3 sequence: CASSLGSTYNEQFF. CDR3 bases: TGTGCCAGCAGCCTAGGTAGCACCTACAATGAGCAGTTCTTC.